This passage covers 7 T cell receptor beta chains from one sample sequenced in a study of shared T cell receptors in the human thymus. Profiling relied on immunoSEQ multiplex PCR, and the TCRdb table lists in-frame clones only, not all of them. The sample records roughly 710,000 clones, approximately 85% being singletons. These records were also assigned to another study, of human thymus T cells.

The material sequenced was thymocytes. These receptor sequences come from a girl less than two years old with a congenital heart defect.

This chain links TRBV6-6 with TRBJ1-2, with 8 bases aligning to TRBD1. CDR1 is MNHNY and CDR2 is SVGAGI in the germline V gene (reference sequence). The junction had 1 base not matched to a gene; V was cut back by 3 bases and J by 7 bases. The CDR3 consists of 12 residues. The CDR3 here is CASSYDRGGYTF. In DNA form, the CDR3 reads TGTGCCAGCAGTTATGACAGGGGTGGCTACACCTTC.

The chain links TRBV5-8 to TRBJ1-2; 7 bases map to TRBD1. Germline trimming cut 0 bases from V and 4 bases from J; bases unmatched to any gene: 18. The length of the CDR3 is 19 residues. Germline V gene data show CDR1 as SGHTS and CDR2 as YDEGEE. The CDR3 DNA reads TGTGCCAGCAGCTTGGATGGGCCTTACCGGGACAGCGAACTCTATGGCTACACCTTC. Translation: CASSLDGPYRDSELYGYTF. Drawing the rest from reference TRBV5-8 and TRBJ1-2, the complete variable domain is EAGVTQSPTHLIKTRGQQATLRCSPISGHTSVYWYQQALGLGLQFLLWYDEGEERNRGNFPPRFSGRQFPNYSSELNVNALELEDSALYLCASSLDGPYRDSELYGYTFGSGTRLTVV.

The CDR3 spells CASSLGSWQDEKGAYEQYF. CDR3 bases: TGTGCCAGCAGTTTAGGTTCCTGGCAGGATGAAAAAGGGGCCTACGAGCAGTACTTC. The chain is built from TRBV27 and TRBJ2-7; D may be TRBD1 (5 bases). Trimming left V 2 bases short and J 2 bases short, with 25 bases between. The CDR3 is 19 amino acids. CDR1 and CDR2 from the germline V gene are MNHEY and SMNVEV (reference sequence).

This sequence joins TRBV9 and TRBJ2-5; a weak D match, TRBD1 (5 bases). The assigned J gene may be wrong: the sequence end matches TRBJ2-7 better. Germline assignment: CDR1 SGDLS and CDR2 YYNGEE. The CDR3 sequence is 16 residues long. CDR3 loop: CASSVEIRAPLHEQYF. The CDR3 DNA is TGTGCCAGCAGCGTAGAAATCAGGGCTCCTCTCCACGAGCAGTACTTC.

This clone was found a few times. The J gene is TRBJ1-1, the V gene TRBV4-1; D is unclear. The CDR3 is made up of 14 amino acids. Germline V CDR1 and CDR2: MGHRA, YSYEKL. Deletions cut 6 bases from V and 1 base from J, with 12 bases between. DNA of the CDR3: TGCGCCAGCAGGAGGGAGGACCCGAACACTGAAGCTTTCTTT. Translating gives CASRREDPNTEAFF.

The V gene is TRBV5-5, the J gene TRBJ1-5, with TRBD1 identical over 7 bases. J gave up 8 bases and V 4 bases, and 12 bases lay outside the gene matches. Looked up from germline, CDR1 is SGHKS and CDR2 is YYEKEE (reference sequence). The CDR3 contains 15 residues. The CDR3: CASSATKTGLEPQHF. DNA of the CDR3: TGTGCCAGCAGCGCCACGAAGACAGGGCTGGAGCCCCAGCATTTT.

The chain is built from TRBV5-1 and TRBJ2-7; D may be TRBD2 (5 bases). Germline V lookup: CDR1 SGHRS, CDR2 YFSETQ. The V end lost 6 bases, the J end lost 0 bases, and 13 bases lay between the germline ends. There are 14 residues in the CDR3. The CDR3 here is CASTLSGYSYEQYF. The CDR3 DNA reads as TGCGCCAGCACCCTCAGCGGATACTCCTACGAGCAGTACTTC.